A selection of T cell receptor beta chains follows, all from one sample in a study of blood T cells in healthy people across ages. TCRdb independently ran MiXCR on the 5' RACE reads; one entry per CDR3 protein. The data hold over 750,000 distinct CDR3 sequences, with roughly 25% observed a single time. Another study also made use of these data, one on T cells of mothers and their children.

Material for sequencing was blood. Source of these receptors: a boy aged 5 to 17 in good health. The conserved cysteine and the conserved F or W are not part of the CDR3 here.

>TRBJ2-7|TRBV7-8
ASSPDGSYEQY
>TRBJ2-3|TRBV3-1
ASSQLEDTQY
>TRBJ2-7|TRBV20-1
SAGLAGGSEQY
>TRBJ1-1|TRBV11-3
ASSLGQVPEAF
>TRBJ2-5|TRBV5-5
ASSFSFETQY
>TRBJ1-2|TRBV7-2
ASSSQGKYYGYT
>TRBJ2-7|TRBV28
ASAGRITYEQY
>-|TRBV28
ASSLPGQYEQY
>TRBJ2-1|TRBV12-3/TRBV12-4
ASSERSGRSYNEQF
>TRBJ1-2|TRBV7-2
ASSSDKGYGYT
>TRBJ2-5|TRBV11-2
ASSLRGTREQETQY
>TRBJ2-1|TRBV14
ASSADRGLYNEQF
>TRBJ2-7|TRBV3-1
ASSPGKVAGVREQY
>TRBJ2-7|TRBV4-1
ASSQESRLAGAHEQY
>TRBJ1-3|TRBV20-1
SARDTQDPLGITIY
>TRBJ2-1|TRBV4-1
ASRAAGVNEQF
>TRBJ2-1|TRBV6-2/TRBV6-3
ASRPTGTNEQF
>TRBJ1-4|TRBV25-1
ASSGGMREKLF
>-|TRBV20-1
SARETVSYEQY
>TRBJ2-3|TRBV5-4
ASSAGTSGGADTQY
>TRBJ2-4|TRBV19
ASSAPRDRGPLAKNIQY
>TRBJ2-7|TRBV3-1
ASSQDVGGLPYEQY
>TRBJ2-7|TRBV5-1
ASSLVGDTLLEQY
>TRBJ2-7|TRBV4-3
ASSQETAGGIHYEQY
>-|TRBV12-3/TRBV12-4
ASKRTGTRGHEQY
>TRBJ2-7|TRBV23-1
ASSQGSPDSTYEQY
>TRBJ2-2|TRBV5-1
ASSLELARGELF
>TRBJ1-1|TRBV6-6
ASIAAGTKAF
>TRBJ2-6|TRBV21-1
ATSIGSGANVLT
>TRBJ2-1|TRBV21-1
ASSRIRAPRNEQF
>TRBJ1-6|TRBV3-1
ASSQTQGVYNSPLH
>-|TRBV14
ASSPRTRFDEQF
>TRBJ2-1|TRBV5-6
ASSLGATGLGDEQF
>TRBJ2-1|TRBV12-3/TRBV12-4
ASSRAGAGGNEQF
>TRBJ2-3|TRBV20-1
SASGDRGFTDTQY
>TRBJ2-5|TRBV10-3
AIAGGQTSGETQY
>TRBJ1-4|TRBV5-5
ASSLNGGQGSEKLF
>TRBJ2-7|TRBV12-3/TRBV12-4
ASSLSRVQY
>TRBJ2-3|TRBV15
ATSSELAGGHAQY
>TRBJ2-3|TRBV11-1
ASSHIGMRLAGGRSTDTQY
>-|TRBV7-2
ASRHPGQGGYEQY
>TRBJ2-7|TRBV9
ASSVAPSGRDFSYEQY
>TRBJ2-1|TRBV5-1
ASSLWGASVSSYNEQF
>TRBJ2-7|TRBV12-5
ASGQGNSYEQY
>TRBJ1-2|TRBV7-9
ASSLAGDGDYGYT
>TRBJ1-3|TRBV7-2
ASSLGPGNTIY
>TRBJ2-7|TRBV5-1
ASSVGGHYEQY
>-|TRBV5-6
ASSKRQGHYNEQF
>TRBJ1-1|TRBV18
ASSPGPGAF
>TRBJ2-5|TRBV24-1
ATSPRQSQETQY
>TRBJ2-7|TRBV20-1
SATDRRGYEQY
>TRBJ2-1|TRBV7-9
ASQAPGGPEQF
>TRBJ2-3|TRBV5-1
ASSKLAGGSRDTQY
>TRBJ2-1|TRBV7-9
ASSLALAPSYNEQF
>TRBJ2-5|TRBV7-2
ASTQRLAGKETQY
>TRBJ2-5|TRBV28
ASSSDRGLQETQY
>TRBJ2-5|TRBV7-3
ASSSTGTAGETQY